Below, 17 T cell receptor beta chains from the same sample are listed, as sequenced in a study of shared clonotypes between healthy human individuals. The naive CD8 population came from CD45RO-negative cells selected for CCR7, without terminally differentiated effector memory CD45RA+ cells. The table came from immunoSEQ multiplex PCR; TCRdb's copy has only in-frame clones and leaves some out. The sample records 600,000 or so clones, approximately 96% being singletons. Sequenced: naive CD8+ T cells sorted from blood. These TCRs come from a woman in her 30s in good health.

The chain uses TRBV11-3 and TRBJ2-7; 7 nucleotides agree with TRBD1. Unmatched junction bases numbered 7, after V lost 1 base and J lost 4 bases. From germline, CDR1 is SGHNT and CDR2 YENEEA. The CDR3 totals 15 residues. The CDR3 bases are TGTGCCAGCAGCTTAGGACAGGGCGAGGATTACGAGCAGTACTTC. Its protein product is CASSLGQGEDYEQYF.

CDR3 region: CASSLTGGLSYEQYF. The CDR3 coding sequence is TGTGCCAGCAGCCTCACAGGAGGCCTCTCCTACGAGCAGTACTTC. This chain uses TRBV28 with TRBJ2-7; D assignment may be TRBD1 or TRBD2 (5 bases each). The germline V gene has CDR1 MDHEN and CDR2 SYDVKM. CDR3 length equals 15 residues. The V end was cut by 6 bases, the J end by 0 bases, with 15 bases between.

V gene TRBV7-9 combines with J gene TRBJ2-1, with D tentatively TRBD1 or TRBD2 (5 bases each). V lost 4 bases and J 5 bases, leaving 18 bases between the germline ends. This CDR3 is 16 amino acids long. Germline-derived CDR1 and CDR2 are SEHNR and FQNEAQ (reference sequence). This CDR3 is CASSSIRGRVDNEQFF. CDR3 DNA sequence: TGTGCCAGCAGCTCGATCCGGGGCCGTGTGGACAATGAGCAGTTCTTC.

This chain's CDR3 is CASSEFLAGENNEQFF. CDR3 DNA: TGCGCCAGCAGTGAGTTCCTAGCGGGAGAGAACAATGAGCAGTTCTTC. The chain joins TRBV10-1 to TRBJ2-1, with 10 bases lining up with TRBD2. The CDR3 has 16 amino acids. V trimming: 1 base; J trimming: 5 bases; junction bases outside the gene matches: 5. The germline V gene encodes CDR1 WNHNN and CDR2 SYGVQD (reference sequence).

This sequence joins TRBV19 and TRBJ2-7, with a tentative D call TRBD2 (6 bases). The germline V gene encodes CDR1 LNHDA and CDR2 SQIVND (reference sequence). The CDR3 has 17 amino acids. Trimming cost V 3 bases and J 1 base, with 19 bases left between them. The CDR3 loop reads CASSIYFELAASYEQYF. The CDR3 coding sequence is TGTGCCAGTAGTATTTACTTCGAGTTAGCGGCTTCCTACGAGCAGTACTTC. The full variable domain, its missing parts supplied by reference TRBV19 and TRBJ2-7, is DGGITQSPKYLFRKEGQNVTLSCEQNLNHDAMYWYRQDPGQGLRLIYYSQIVNDFQKGDIAEGYSVSREKKESFPLTVTSAQKNPTAFYLCASSIYFELAASYEQYFGPGTRLTVT.

This clone was seen more than once but under ten times. The chain carries TRBV30 and TRBJ1-1; the match to TRBD1 covers 7 bases. With V trimmed by 2 bases and J by 5 bases, 11 bases remained unmatched. This CDR3 contains 15 residues. The V gene's germline CDR1 is GTSNPN and CDR2 SVGIG (reference sequence). CDR3 protein: CAWSTWTGMRTEAFF. In DNA, the CDR3 is TGTGCCTGGAGTACCTGGACAGGAATGAGGACTGAAGCTTTCTTT.

The V gene is TRBV5-6, the J gene TRBJ1-5, with D possibly matching TRBD1 (5 bases). CDR1 is SGHDT, CDR2 YYEEEE, per germline. This CDR3 comprises 15 residues. V dropped 0 bases and J dropped 6 bases, with 13 bases sitting between them. The CDR3, as DNA: TGTGCCAGCAGCTTGGCGGGGGATGCATTTCAGCCCCAGCATTTT. Encoded protein: CASSLAGDAFQPQHF.

This clone has a single count. The rearrangement joins TRBV29-1 to TRBJ1-1; TRBD1 agrees at 8 bases. CDR3 length: 16 amino acids. Germline-derived CDR1 and CDR2 are SQVTM and ANQGSEA. Germline trimming cut 7 bases from V and 1 base from J; bases unmatched to any gene: 14. The chain's CDR3 is CSGHGTADRGNTEAFF. The CDR3 nucleotides are TGCAGCGGCCACGGCACGGCCGACAGGGGGAACACTGAAGCTTTCTTT.

This chain links TRBV5-1 with TRBJ2-3; perhaps TRBD2 as D (6 bases). This CDR3 region has 15 residues. Germline V gives CDR1 SGHRS, CDR2 YFSETQ. Trimming shortened V by 4 bases and J by 4 bases, and 16 bases separated the two germline ends. The DNA for the CDR3 is TGCGCCAGCAGCCCGGAGGGCGGGGTGGCAGATACGCAGTATTTT. Translating gives CASSPEGGVADTQYF.

V gene TRBV27 combines with J gene TRBJ2-2; 11 bases map to TRBD1. The CDR3 length is 15 residues. V was pared by 4 bases and J by 6 bases, with 4 bases of the junction left unmatched. Germline V gives CDR1 MNHEY, CDR2 SMNVEV (reference sequence). The CDR3 nucleotides are TGTGCCAGCAGTTCGGGACAGGGGGGCCCCGGGGAGCTGTTTTTT. This sequence encodes CASSSGQGGPGELFF.

The chain has TRBV1 and TRBJ1-2. TRBV1 is a documented pseudogene. The CDR3 totals 16 residues. CDR3 amino acids: CTSRSFSCAKDYGYTF. The CDR3 region has the DNA TGCACCAGCAGAAGCTTTAGTTGTGCGAAAGACTATGGCTACACCTTC.

The chain has TRBV10-2 and TRBJ1-1; D remains ambiguous. CDR1 WSHSY and CDR2 SAAADI come from the germline V gene. V shed 1 base and J shed 3 bases, with 12 bases lying between them. CDR3 length: 15 amino acids. The CDR3 nucleotides are TGCGCCAGCAGTGAGTTTCTGGGCGTGGACACTGAAGCTTTCTTT. Translated: CASSEFLGVDTEAFF.

V usage is TRBV7-9 and J usage is TRBJ1-4; D may be TRBD1 (5 bases). The CDR3 sequence is 16 residues long. The V end was cut by 4 bases, the J end by 4 bases, with 16 bases between. The germline CDR1 and CDR2 sequences are SEHNR and FQNEAQ (reference sequence). The CDR3 DNA follows: TGTGCCAGCAGCTACCTCGTCCAGACAGATAATGAAAAACTGTTTTTT. Translated, it gives CASSYLVQTDNEKLFF.

The V and J genes are TRBV7-9 and TRBJ1-2, with D hard to call. CDR1 is SEHNR, CDR2 FQNEAQ, per germline (reference sequence). The CDR3 spans 15 residues. V was clipped by 5 bases and J by 0 bases, with 13 bases between them. The CDR3 sequence: CASSGYEVANYGYTF. The CDR3 region has the DNA TGTGCCAGCAGCGGTTATGAAGTAGCTAACTATGGCTACACCTTC.

The V call is TRBV11-2, the J call TRBJ1-2; D possibly corresponds to TRBD1 (6 bases). The CDR3 is 13 residues long. From germline, CDR1 is SGHAT and CDR2 FQNNGV. Trimming cost V 4 bases and J 4 bases, with 10 bases left between them. CDR3 sequence reads: CASSSGQIYGYTF. The CDR3 DNA sequence: TGTGCCAGCAGCTCTGGACAGATCTATGGCTACACCTTC.

This chain uses TRBV27 with TRBJ2-7, with 10 nucleotides matching TRBD2. The CDR3 has 15 residues. Germline V gives CDR1 MNHEY, CDR2 SMNVEV (reference sequence). Losses at the gene ends were 6 bases for V and 2 bases for J; bases not matched to a gene: 7. CDR3 sequence reads: CASSSRLAGPYEQYF. The CDR3 region has the DNA TGTGCCAGCAGCTCCAGACTAGCGGGTCCCTACGAGCAGTACTTC.

This chain uses TRBV11-2 with TRBJ2-1, with TRBD2 matching 13 bases. The CDR3 runs 16 residues. Germline trimming cut 5 bases from V and 7 bases from J; bases unmatched to any gene: 8. Germline CDR1 is SGHAT and CDR2 is FQNNGV. CDR3 sequence: CASSTRTSGSRNEQFF. The CDR3 DNA reads as TGTGCCAGCAGCACCCGGACTAGCGGGAGTAGAAATGAGCAGTTCTTC.